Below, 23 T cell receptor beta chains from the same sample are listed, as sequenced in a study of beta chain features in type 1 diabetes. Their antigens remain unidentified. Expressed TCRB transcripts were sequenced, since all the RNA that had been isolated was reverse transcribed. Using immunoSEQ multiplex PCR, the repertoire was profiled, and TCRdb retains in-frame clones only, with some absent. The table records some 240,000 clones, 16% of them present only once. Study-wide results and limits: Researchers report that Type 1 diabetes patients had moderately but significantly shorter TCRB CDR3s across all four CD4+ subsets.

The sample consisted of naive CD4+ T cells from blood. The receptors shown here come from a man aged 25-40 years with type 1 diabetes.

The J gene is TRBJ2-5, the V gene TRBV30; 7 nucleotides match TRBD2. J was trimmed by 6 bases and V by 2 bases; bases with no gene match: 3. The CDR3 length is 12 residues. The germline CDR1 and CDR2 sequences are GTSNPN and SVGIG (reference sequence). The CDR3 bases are TGTGCCTGGAGTCGGGACTACCAGACCCAGTACTTC. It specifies CAWSRDYQTQYF.

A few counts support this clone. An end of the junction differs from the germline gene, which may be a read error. The CDR3 nucleotides are TGTGCCTGCAGAGGGGACAATGAGCAGTTCTTC. Amino acids: CACRGDNEQFF. The V call is TRBV28, the J call TRBJ2-1; perhaps D is TRBD1 or TRBD2 (5 bases each). Germline V gene lookup returns CDR1 MDHEN and CDR2 SYDVKM. This CDR3 is 11 amino acids long.

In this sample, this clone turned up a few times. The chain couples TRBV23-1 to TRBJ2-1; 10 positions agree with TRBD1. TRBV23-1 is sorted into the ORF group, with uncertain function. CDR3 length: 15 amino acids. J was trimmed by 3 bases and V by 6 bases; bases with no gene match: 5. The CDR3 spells CASSWDRGIYNEQFF. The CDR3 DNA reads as TGCGCCAGCAGCTGGGACAGGGGTATCTACAATGAGCAGTTCTTC.

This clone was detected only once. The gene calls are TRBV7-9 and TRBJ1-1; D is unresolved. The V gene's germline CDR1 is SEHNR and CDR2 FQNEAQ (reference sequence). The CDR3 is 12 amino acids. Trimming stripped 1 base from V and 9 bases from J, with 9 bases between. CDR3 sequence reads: CASSLVQGQAFF. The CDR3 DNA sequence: TGTGCCAGCAGCTTAGTACAAGGACAAGCTTTCTTT.

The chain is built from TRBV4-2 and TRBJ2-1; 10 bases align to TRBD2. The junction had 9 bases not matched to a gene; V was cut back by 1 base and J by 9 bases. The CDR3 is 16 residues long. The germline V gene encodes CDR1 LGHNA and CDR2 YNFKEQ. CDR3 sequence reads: CASSQGPGTSDSEQFF. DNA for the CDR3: TGTGCCAGCAGCCAAGGTCCCGGGACTAGCGACAGTGAGCAGTTCTTC.

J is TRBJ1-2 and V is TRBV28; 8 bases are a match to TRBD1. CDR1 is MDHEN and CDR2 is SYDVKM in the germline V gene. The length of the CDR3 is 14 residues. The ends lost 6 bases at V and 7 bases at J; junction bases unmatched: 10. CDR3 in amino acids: CASSLGQGWSGYTF. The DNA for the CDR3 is TGTGCCAGCAGCCTCGGACAGGGTTGGTCTGGCTACACCTTC.

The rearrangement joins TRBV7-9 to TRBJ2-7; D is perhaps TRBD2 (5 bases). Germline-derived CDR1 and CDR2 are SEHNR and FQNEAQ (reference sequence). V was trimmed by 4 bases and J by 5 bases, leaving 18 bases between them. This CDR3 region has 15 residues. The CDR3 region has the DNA TGTGCCAGCAGCTCTGGTGGGAGCCGCAACGACGAGCAGTACTTC. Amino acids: CASSSGGSRNDEQYF.

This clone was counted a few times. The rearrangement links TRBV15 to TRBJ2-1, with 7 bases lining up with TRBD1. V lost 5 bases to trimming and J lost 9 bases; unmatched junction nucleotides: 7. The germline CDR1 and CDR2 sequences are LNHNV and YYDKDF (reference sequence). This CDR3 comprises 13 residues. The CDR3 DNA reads TGTGCCACCAGCGGAAAACAGGGGATTGAGCAGTTCTTC. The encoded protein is CATSGKQGIEQFF.

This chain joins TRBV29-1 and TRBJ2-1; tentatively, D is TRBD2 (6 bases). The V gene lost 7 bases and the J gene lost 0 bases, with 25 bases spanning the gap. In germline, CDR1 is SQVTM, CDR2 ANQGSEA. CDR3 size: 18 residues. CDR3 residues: CSGTSLSGNPSSYNEQFF. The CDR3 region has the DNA TGCAGCGGCACCAGCCTTAGCGGAAACCCCTCCTCCTACAATGAGCAGTTCTTC.

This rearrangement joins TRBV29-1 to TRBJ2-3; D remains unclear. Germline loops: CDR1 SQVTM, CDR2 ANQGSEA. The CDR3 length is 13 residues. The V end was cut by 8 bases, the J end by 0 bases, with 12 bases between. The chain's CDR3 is CSCLRRSTDTQYF. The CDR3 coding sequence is TGCAGCTGCCTACGGAGAAGCACAGATACGCAGTATTTT.

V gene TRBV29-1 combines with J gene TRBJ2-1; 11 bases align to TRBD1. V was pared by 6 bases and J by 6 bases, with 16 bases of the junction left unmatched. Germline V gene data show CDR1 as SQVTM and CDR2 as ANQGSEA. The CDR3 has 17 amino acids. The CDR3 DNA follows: TGCAGCGTCCGACCTCGGGACAGGGGGTCGAAAGGCAATGAGCAGTTCTTC. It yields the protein CSVRPRDRGSKGNEQFF.

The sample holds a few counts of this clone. The CDR3 sequence: CASSLQTGRPYEQYF. CDR3 nucleotide sequence: TGTGCCAGCAGCTTACAAACAGGGCGGCCCTACGAGCAGTACTTC. The chain joins TRBV7-2 to TRBJ2-7; a possible D gene is TRBD1 (6 bases). The CDR3 extends over 15 amino acids. The V gene's germline CDR1 is SGHTA and CDR2 FQGNSA. Trimming removed 2 bases at V and 2 bases at J, with 13 bases between.

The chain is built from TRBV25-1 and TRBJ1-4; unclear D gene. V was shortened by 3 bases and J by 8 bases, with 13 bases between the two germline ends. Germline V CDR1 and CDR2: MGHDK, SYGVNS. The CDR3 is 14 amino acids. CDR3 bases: TGTGCCAGCAGTGATGCGGGAGTAGAGGAAAAACTGTTTTTT. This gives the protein CASSDAGVEEKLFF.

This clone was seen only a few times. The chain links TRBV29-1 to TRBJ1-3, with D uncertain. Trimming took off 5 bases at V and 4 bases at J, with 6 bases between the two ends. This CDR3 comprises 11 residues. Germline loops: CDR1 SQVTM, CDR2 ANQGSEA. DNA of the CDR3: TGCAGCGTTTTTCGGGGAAACACCATATATTTT. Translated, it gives CSVFRGNTIYF. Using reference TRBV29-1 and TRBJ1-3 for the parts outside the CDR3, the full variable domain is SAVISQKPSRDICQRGTSLTIQCQVDSQVTMMFWYRQQPGQSLTLIATANQGSEATYESGFVIDKFPISRPNLTFSTLTVSNMSPEDSSIYLCSVFRGNTIYFGEGSWLTVV.

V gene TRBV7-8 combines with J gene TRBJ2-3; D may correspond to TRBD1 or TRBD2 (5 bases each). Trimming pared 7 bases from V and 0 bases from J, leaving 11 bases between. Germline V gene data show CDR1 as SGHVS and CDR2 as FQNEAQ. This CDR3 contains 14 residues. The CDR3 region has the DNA TGTGCCAGCATCTGGGGGACCAGCACAGATACGCAGTATTTT. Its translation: CASIWGTSTDTQYF.

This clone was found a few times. In DNA form, the CDR3 reads TGTGCCGGCTCGCGGGGCTTAAACACTGAAGCTTTCTTT. Its translation is CAGSRGLNTEAFF. This rearrangement joins TRBV30 to TRBJ1-1; tentatively, D is TRBD1 (5 bases). V was pared by 8 bases and J by 2 bases, with 15 bases between. The CDR3 sequence is 13 residues long. Germline CDR1 is GTSNPN and CDR2 is SVGIG (reference sequence).

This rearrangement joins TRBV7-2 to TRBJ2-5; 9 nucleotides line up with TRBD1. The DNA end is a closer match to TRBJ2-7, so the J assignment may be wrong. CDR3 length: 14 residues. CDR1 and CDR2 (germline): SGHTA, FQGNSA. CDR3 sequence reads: CASSLTGGEYEQYF. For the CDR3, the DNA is TGTGCCAGCAGCTTGACAGGGGGAGAGTACGAGCAGTACTTC.

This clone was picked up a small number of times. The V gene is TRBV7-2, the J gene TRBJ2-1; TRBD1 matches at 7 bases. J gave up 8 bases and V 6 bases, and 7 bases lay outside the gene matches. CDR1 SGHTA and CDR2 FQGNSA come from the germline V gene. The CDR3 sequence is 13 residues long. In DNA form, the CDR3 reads TGTGCCAGCAGAGGGGGCGCGGTGGATGAGCAGTTCTTC. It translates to CASRGGAVDEQFF. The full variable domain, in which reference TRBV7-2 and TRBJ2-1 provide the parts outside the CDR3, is GAGVSQSPSNKVTEKGKDVELRCDPISGHTALYWYRQSLGQGLEFLIYFQGNSAPDKSGLPSDRFSAERTGGSVSTLTIQRTQQEDSAVYLCASRGGAVDEQFFGPGTRLTVL.

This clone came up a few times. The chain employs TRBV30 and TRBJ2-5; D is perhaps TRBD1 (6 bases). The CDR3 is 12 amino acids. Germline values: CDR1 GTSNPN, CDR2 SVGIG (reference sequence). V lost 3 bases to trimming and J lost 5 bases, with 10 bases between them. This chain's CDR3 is CAWSRGVETQYF. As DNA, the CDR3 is TGTGCCTGGAGCAGGGGTGTGGAGACCCAGTACTTC. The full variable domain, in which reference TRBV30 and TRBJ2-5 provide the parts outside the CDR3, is SQTIHQWPATLVQPVGSPLSLECTVEGTSNPNLYWYRQAAGRGLQLLFYSVGIGQISSEVPQNLSASRPQDRQFILSSKKLLLSDSGFYLCAWSRGVETQYFGPGTRLLVL.

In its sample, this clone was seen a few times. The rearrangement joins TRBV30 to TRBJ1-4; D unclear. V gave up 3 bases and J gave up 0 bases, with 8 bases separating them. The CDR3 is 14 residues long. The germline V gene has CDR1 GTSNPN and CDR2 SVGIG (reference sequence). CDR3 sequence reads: CAWRALATNEKLFF. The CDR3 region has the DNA TGTGCCTGGAGAGCCCTTGCAACTAATGAAAAACTGTTTTTT.

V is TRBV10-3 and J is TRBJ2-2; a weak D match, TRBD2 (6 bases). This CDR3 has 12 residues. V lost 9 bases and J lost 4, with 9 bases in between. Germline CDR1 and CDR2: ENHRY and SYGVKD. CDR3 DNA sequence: TGTGCCATTCGGGAGTTCACCGGGGAGCTGTTTTTT. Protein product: CAIREFTGELFF.

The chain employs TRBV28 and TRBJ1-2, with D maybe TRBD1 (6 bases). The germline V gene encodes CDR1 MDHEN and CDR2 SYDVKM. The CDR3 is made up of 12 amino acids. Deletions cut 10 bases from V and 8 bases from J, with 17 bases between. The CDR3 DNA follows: TGTGCCACCCAAACCGGGACAAGGGGCTACACCTTC. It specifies CATQTGTRGYTF.

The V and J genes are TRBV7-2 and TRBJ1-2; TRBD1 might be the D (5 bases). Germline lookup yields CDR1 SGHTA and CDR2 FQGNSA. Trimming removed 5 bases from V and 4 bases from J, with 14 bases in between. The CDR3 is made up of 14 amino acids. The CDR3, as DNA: TGTGCCAGCAGCAGCCGGGACGGCATCTATGGCTACACCTTC. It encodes CASSSRDGIYGYTF.